The text below deals with one TCR beta chain. The antigen is unknown. The CDR3 extends over 13 amino acids. CDR1 and CDR2 (germline): SQVTM, ANQGSEA. Trimming took off 7 bases at V and 4 bases at J, with 14 bases between the two ends. This record comes from a study of cytomegalovirus exposure and HLA in healthy donors. Study-wide context: Genotyping of under 500 donors showed that roughly 80% belonged to the Caucasian-associated ancestry cluster. Study-wide results and caveats: Previously analyzed data showed that most TCR beta V segments were productive at a frequency of about 90% or about 30%. Investigators reported under 200 TCR beta chains as tied to cytomegalovirus.

PCR used 60 Vbeta primers and 13 Jbeta primers. TCRdb keeps only in-frame clones here, not all; method: immunoSEQ multiplex PCR. The table lists 200,000 to 250,000 clones, around 89% of them singletons. The origin of this receptor is a woman under 30 in good health and CMV-seronegative. The sequencing input was PBMCs. The V and J genes are TRBV29-1 and TRBJ1-3; a weak D match, TRBD1 (6 bases). The CDR3 DNA reads as TGCAGCGGGACCAGGGGCGCGGGAAACACCATATATTTT. As protein: CSGTRGAGNTIYF.